The rows below give T cell receptor beta chains drawn from one sample of a study of vaccination and CD4 T cells after COVID-19. TCRdb analysed the PCR reads with MiXCR anew, one entry per CDR3 protein. Here the sample spans about 20,000 distinct CDR3 sequences, less than 55% being singletons. Their antigens remain unidentified. The sample was CD4+ T cells from blood, cultured in vitro. The receptor source for this set is a human donor who had recovered from COVID-19. CDR3s include the opening cysteine and the closing phenylalanine or tryptophan. The D gene is left open where the match is weak. Not every row has a clone size; where given, it reads once, few, many or a size class.

TRBJ1-1	TRBV25-1	-	TRBD1	CASLAGQGLGTEAFF	TGTGCCAGCCTGGCGGGACAGGGGTTAGGCACTGAAGCTTTCTTT
TRBJ2-3	TRBV27	-	-	CASSSPADTQYF	TGTGCCAGCAGTTCCCCTGCGGATACGCAGTATTTT
TRBJ2-5	TRBV5-4	-	-	CASSLTRVRGETQYF	TGTGCCAGCAGCTTGACGAGGGTCCGGGGAGAGACCCAGTACTTC
TRBJ2-1	TRBV20-1	few	TRBD2	CSAGLVDNEQFF	TGCAGTGCTGGACTAGTGGACAATGAGCAGTTCTTC
TRBJ1-2	TRBV20-1	-	TRBD1	CSALDRGKLYGYTF	TGCAGTGCTCTGGACAGGGGCAAACTCTATGGCTACACCTTC
TRBJ1-1	TRBV6-2/TRBV6-3	few	-	CASSHGTEAFF	TGTGCCAGCAGCCACGGTACTGAAGCTTTCTTT
TRBJ2-5	TRBV24-1	-	-	CATSDSLDVQETQYF	TGTGCCACCAGTGATTCACTGGACGTCCAAGAGACCCAGTACTTC
TRBJ1-1	TRBV6-1	-	-	CASSEVGLGAGTEAFF	TGTGCCAGCAGTGAAGTTGGCTTGGGGGCAGGGACTGAAGCTTTCTTT
TRBJ2-1	TRBV11-2	-	TRBD2	CASSPIAGHTYNEQFF	TGTGCCAGCAGCCCAATAGCGGGACATACCTACAATGAGCAGTTCTTC
TRBJ1-6	TRBV11-3	-	-	CASSLRGANSPLHF	TGTGCCAGCAGCTTAAGAGGGGCCAATTCACCCCTCCACTTT
TRBJ1-2	TRBV6-1	-	-	CASSNREGAMRYTF	TGTGCCAGCAGTAACAGGGAGGGAGCTATGCGCTACACCTTC
TRBJ2-7	TRBV19	-	TRBD1	CASSTPGTGMSEQYF	TGTGCCAGTAGTACCCCCGGGACAGGCATGAGCGAGCAGTACTTC
TRBJ1-2	TRBV30	-	-	CAWSTGFGYTF	TGTGCCTGGAGTACGGGGTTTGGCTACACCTTC
TRBJ2-7	TRBV7-2	once	TRBD2	CASSPLAGVPYEQYF	TGTGCCAGCAGCCCATTAGCGGGAGTCCCCTACGAGCAGTACTTC
TRBJ1-3	TRBV6-1	-	-	CASSVLLGNTIYF	TGTGCCAGCAGCGTTTTACTTGGAAACACCATATATTTT
TRBJ1-1	TRBV6-1	-	TRBD1	CASSDITGDTEAFF	TGTGCCAGCAGTGATATTACAGGGGACACTGAAGCTTTCTTT
TRBJ2-2	TRBV7-6	-	TRBD2	CASSLLAGVGELFF	TGTGCCAGCAGCTTACTAGCGGGAGTCGGGGAGCTGTTTTTT
TRBJ2-2	TRBV20-1	few	-	CSAEGGRTGELFF	TGCAGTGCTGAAGGGGGGAGGACCGGGGAGCTGTTTTTT
TRBJ2-3	TRBV25-1	once	TRBD2	CATALLAGATDTQYF	TGTGCCACCGCCCTACTAGCGGGAGCCACAGATACGCAGTATTTT
TRBJ2-5	TRBV5-1	-	TRBD2	CASSQTSGRWMETQYF	TGCGCCAGCAGCCAGACTAGCGGGAGATGGATGGAGACCCAGTACTTC
TRBJ2-7	TRBV2	-	-	CASRDLTASYEQYF	TGTGCCAGCAGAGATCTGACAGCCTCCTACGAGCAGTACTTC
TRBJ2-1	TRBV7-3	once	-	CASSSRGGGPNEQFF	TGTGCCAGCAGCTCCCGAGGAGGGGGTCCCAATGAGCAGTTCTTC
TRBJ1-4	TRBV20-1	once	TRBD1	CSAIGQGVEKLFF	TGCAGTGCTATTGGACAGGGAGTTGAAAAACTGTTTTTT
TRBJ1-4	TRBV7-2	-	-	CASSVVWGSGEKLFF	TGTGCCAGCAGTGTCGTCTGGGGCAGTGGGGAAAAACTGTTTTTT
TRBJ1-2	TRBV20-1	few	TRBD1	CSAAGANRGHGYTF	TGCAGTGCCGCCGGGGCTAACAGGGGACATGGCTACACCTTC
TRBJ1-6	TRBV2	-	-	CASSESQGRYNSPLHF	TGTGCCAGCAGTGAATCCCAGGGGCGGTATAATTCACCCCTCCACTTT
TRBJ2-5	TRBV5-1	-	TRBD2	CASSLGLREGETQYF	TGCGCCAGCAGCTTGGGTCTGCGGGAGGGAGAGACCCAGTACTTC
TRBJ2-1	TRBV11-3	once	TRBD2	CASSSSGRGEQFF	TGTGCCAGCAGCTCTAGCGGGAGGGGTGAGCAGTTCTTC
TRBJ1-1	TRBV18	-	-	CASSPTAGSEAFF	TGTGCCAGCTCGCCCACGGCGGGCAGTGAAGCTTTCTTT